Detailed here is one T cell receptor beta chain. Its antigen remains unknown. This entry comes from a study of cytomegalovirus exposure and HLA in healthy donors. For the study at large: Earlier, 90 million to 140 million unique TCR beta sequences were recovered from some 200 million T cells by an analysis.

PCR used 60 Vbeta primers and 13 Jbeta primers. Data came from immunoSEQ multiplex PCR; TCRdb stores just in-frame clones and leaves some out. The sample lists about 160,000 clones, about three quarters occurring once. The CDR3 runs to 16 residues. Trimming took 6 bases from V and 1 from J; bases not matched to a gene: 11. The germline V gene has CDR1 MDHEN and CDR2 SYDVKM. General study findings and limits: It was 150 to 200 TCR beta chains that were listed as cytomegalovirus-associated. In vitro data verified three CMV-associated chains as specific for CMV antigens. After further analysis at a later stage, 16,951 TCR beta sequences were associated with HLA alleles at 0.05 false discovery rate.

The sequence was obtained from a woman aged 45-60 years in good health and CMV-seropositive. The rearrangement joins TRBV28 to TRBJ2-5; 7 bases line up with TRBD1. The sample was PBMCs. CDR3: CASSRRQGTFQETQYF. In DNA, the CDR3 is TGTGCCAGCAGCCGACGACAGGGAACGTTCCAAGAGACCCAGTACTTC.